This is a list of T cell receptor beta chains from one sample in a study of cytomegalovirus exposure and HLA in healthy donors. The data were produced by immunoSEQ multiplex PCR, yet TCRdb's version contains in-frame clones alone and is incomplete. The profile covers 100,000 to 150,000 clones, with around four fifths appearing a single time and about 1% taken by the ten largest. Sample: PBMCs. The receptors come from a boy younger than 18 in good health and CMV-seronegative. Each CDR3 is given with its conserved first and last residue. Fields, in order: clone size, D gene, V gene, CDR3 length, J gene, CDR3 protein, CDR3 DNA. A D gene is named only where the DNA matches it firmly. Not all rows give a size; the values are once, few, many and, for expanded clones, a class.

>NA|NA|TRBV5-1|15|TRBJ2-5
CASSSAPGSPETQYF
TGCGCCAGCAGCTCCGCCCCCGGGAGCCCAGAGACCCAGTACTTC
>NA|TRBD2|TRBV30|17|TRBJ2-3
CAWSIGSSGSSTDTQYF
TGTGCCTGGAGTATTGGAAGTAGCGGGAGCAGCACAGATACGCAGTATTTT
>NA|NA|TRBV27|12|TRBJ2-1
CASTGTYNEQFF
TGTGCCAGCACGGGGACCTACAATGAGCAGTTCTTC
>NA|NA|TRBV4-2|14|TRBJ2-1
CASSRPAEANEQFF
TGTGCCAGCAGCCGGCCGGCGGAGGCCAATGAGCAGTTCTTC
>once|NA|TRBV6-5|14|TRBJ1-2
CASSYERGVGGYTF
TGTGCCAGCAGTTACGAACGGGGGGTCGGTGGCTACACCTTC
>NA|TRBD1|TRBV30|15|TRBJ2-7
CAWTPKGTGLYEQYF
TGTGCCTGGACCCCTAAGGGGACAGGGCTTTACGAGCAGTACTTC
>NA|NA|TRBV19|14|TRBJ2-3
CASRQQGRQDTQYF
TGTGCCAGTAGACAACAGGGACGTCAAGATACGCAGTATTTT
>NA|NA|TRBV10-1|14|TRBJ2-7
CASSERPSAYEQYF
TGCGCCAGCAGTGAACGGCCTAGCGCCTACGAGCAGTACTTC
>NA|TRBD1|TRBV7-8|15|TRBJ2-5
CASSLEPGGWETQYF
TGTGCCAGCAGCTTAGAGCCAGGGGGTTGGGAGACCCAGTACTTC
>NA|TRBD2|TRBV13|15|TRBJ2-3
CASSRTSGRADTQYF
TGTGCCAGCAGCCGGACTAGCGGGAGGGCAGATACGCAGTATTTT
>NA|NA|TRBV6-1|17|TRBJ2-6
CASSGSPGQLGANVLTF
TGTGCCAGCAGTGGATCTCCTGGACAGTTAGGGGCCAACGTCCTGACTTTC
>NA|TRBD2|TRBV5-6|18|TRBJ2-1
CASSALGLAGGPSNEQFF
TGTGCCAGCAGTGCATTGGGACTAGCGGGGGGGCCCTCCAATGAGCAGTTCTTC
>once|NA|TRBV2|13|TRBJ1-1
CASRSQGRAEAFF
TGTGCCAGCAGGTCACAGGGAAGGGCTGAAGCTTTCTTT
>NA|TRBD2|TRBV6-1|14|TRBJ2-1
CASIASGGPQEQFF
TGTGCCAGCATTGCCAGCGGGGGTCCTCAGGAGCAGTTCTTC
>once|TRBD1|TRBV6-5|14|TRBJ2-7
CASSPGQGAYEQYF
TGTGCCAGCAGCCCGGGACAGGGGGCCTACGAGCAGTACTTC
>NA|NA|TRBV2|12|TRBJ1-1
CASIDRNTEAFF
TGTGCCAGCATTGACAGGAACACTGAAGCTTTCTTT
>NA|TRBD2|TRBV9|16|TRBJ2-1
CASSPPPSGRRNEQFF
TGTGCCAGCAGCCCACCTCCCAGCGGGAGAAGGAATGAGCAGTTCTTC
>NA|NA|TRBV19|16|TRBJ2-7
CASSMGGQSSSSEQYF
TGTGCCAGTAGTATGGGTGGACAGTCTAGTTCTTCCGAGCAGTACTTC
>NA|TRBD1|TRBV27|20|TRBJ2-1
CASSFSSLRPSRQGCHEQFF
TGTGCCAGCTCCTTCAGCAGTTTAAGACCCTCGAGACAGGGCTGTCATGAGCAGTTCTTC
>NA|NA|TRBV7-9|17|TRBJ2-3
CASSFAGPVISTDTQYF
TGTGCCAGCAGCTTCGCAGGGCCAGTTATTAGCACAGATACGCAGTATTTT
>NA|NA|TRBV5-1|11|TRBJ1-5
CASSSFQPQHF
TGCGCCAGCAGCTCCTTTCAGCCCCAGCATTTT
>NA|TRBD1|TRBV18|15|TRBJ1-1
CASSLNRGENTEAFF
TGTGCCAGCTCACTAAACAGGGGAGAGAACACTGAAGCTTTCTTT
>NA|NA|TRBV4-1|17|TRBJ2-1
CASSQDLGEHAGFEQFF
TGCGCCAGCAGCCAAGATCTTGGAGAACATGCCGGGTTTGAGCAGTTCTTC
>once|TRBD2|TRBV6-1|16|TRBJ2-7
CASSGGTSGRFCEQYF
TGTGCCAGCAGTGGTGGGACTAGCGGGAGATTTTGCGAGCAGTACTTC
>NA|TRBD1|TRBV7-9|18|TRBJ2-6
CASRPRQGARSGANVLTF
TGTGCCAGCAGACCCAGACAGGGGGCCCGCTCTGGGGCCAACGTCCTGACTTTC
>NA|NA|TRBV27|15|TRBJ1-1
CASSSPGASNTEAFF
TGTGCCAGCAGTTCCCCTGGGGCTAGTAACACTGAAGCTTTCTTT
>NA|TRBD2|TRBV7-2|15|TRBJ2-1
CASSSGLADYNEQFF
TGTGCCAGCAGCTCCGGACTAGCGGATTACAATGAGCAGTTCTTC
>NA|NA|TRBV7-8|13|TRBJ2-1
CASSLDGINEQFF
TGTGCCAGCAGTTTAGACGGGATCAATGAGCAGTTCTTC
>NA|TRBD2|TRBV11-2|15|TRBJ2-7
CASSLDWTSMSEQYF
TGTGCCAGCAGCTTAGACTGGACTAGCATGAGCGAGCAGTACTTC
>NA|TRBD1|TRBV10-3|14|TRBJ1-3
CAISGLDRGNTIYF
TGTGCCATCAGTGGCCTTGACAGGGGCAACACCATATATTTT
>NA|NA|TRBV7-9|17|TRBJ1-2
CASSSFPDRPVIQGYTF
TGTGCCAGCAGCTCCTTCCCCGACAGGCCGGTAATTCAAGGCTACACCTTC
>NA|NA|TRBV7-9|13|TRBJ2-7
CSSSLGPPYEQYF
TGTTCTAGCAGCTTAGGGCCGCCCTACGAGCAGTACTTC
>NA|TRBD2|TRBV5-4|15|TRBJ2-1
CASSPPSGIYNEQFF
TGTGCCAGCAGCCCGCCTAGCGGGATCTACAATGAGCAGTTCTTC
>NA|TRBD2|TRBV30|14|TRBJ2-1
CAWSQGLANNEQFF
TGTGCCTGGAGCCAGGGACTAGCGAACAATGAGCAGTTCTTC
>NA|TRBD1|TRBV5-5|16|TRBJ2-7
CASSLGDRGVSYEQYF
TGTGCCAGCAGCTTGGGTGACAGGGGTGTTTCCTACGAGCAGTACTTC
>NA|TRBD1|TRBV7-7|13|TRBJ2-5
CASSSGQEETQYF
TGTGCCAGCAGCTCCGGACAGGAAGAGACCCAGTACTTC
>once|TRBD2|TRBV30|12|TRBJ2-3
CAWNLAGDTQYF
TGTGCCTGGAACCTAGCGGGAGATACGCAGTATTTT
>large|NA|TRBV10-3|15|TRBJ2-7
CAISEEQVGLVAQYF
TGTGCCATCAGTGAGGAACAGGTCGGGCTAGTCGCGCAGTACTTC
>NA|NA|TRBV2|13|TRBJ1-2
CASRGGQVYGYTF
TGTGCCAGCAGGGGCGGGCAGGTCTATGGCTACACCTTC
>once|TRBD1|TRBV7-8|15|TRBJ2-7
CASSTRQGELYEQYF
TGTGCCAGCAGCACGCGACAGGGAGAACTTTACGAGCAGTACTTC
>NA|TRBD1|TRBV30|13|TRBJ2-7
CAWGRDRGREQYF
TGTGCCTGGGGCCGGGACAGGGGACGCGAGCAGTACTTC
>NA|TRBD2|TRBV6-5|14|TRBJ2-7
CASSYGTSAYEQYF
TGTGCCAGCAGTTACGGGACTAGCGCCTACGAGCAGTACTTC
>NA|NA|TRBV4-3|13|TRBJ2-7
CASSQDVEREQYF
TGCGCCAGCAGCCAAGACGTTGAGCGAGAGCAGTACTTC
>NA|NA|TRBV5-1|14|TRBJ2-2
CASSSLGGAGELFF
TGCGCCAGCAGCTCGCTTGGAGGTGCCGGGGAGCTGTTTTTT
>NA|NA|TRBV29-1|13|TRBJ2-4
CSGGGGQENIQYF
TGCAGCGGGGGCGGGGGACAGGAGAACATTCAGTACTTC
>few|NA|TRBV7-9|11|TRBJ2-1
CASSLRGEQFF
TGTGCCAGCAGCTTACGAGGGGAGCAGTTCTTC
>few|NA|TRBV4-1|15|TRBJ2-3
CASSPLGSLADTQYF
TGCGCCAGCAGCCCCCTGGGTAGCCTGGCAGATACGCAGTATTTT
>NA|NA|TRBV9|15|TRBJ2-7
CASSPGADSYYEQYF
TGTGCCAGCAGCCCGGGAGCGGATTCCTACTACGAGCAGTACTTC
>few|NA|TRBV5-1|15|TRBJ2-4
CASSSDSLAKNIQYF
TGCGCCAGCAGCTCCGACAGCTTAGCCAAAAACATTCAGTACTTC
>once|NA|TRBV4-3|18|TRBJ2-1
CASSQDIVAGRSYNEQFF
TGCGCCAGCAGCCAAGATATAGTGGCGGGACGCTCCTACAATGAGCAGTTCTTC
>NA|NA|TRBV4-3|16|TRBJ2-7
CASSHLLVAGPGEQYF
TGCGCCAGCAGCCATCTTTTGGTTGCTGGGCCGGGGGAGCAGTACTTC
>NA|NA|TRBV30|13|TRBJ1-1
CAWSEGAPTEAFF
TGTGCCTGGAGTGAAGGGGCGCCCACTGAAGCTTTCTTT
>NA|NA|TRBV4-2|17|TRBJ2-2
CASSQDSGGSNTGELFF
TGTGCCAGCAGCCAAGATAGCGGCGGATCGAACACCGGGGAGCTGTTTTTT
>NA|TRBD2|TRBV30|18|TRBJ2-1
CAWRGGLRLAEPYNEQFF
TGTGCCTGGAGGGGTGGCCTCAGACTAGCGGAGCCCTACAATGAGCAGTTCTTC
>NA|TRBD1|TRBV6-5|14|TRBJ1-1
CASSQTGGDTEAFF
TGTGCCAGCAGCCAGACAGGGGGAGACACTGAAGCTTTCTTT
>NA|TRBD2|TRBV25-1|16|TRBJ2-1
CASSDGAGGVYNEQFF
TGTGCCAGCAGTGATGGAGCGGGAGGCGTCTACAATGAGCAGTTCTTC
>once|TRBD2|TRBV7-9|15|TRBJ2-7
CSSSSTTSGSHEQYF
TGTTCCAGCAGCTCAACGACTAGCGGGAGCCACGAGCAGTACTTC